These 19 T cell receptor beta chains originate from one sample sequenced in a study of OX40 agonist ivuxolimab in advanced cancers. Some clones are missing from TCRdb's copy, which holds only in-frame ones; the method was immunoSEQ multiplex PCR. The sample shows more than 80,000 clones, under 95% of them seen only once. The sequenced sample was CD4+ or CD8+ T cells sorted from blood, obtained in a trial of the OX40 agonist ivuxolimab. The origin of the receptors is an adult with an advanced solid tumor such as melanoma, head and neck, liver or kidney cancer.

This clone was counted once. The genes are TRBV19 and TRBJ1-4, with 8 bases identical to TRBD1. With V trimmed by 4 bases and J by 7 bases, 8 bases remained unmatched. CDR1 is LNHDA and CDR2 is SQIVND in the germline V gene (reference sequence). CDR3 length: 15 residues. CDR3 loop: CASSTDRGGGEKLFF. In nucleotides, the CDR3 is TGTGCCAGTAGTACCGACAGGGGAGGTGGTGAAAAACTGTTTTTT.

This chain uses TRBV5-1 with TRBJ1-2; a weak D match, TRBD1 (5 bases). Trimming took 3 bases from V and 9 from J, leaving 21 bases between them. This CDR3 contains 15 residues. Looked up from germline, CDR1 is SGHRS and CDR2 is YFSETQ. CDR3 sequence: CASSSGQLGSVSYTF. CDR3 DNA: TGCGCCAGCAGCTCGGGGCAGCTTGGCAGTGTCAGCTACACCTTC.

This chain uses TRBV10-3 with TRBJ2-7; D may be TRBD2 (5 bases). The V end lost 0 bases, the J end lost 3 bases, and 18 bases lay between the germline ends. Per the germline V gene, CDR1 is ENHRY and CDR2 is SYGVKD. This CDR3 region has 17 residues. The CDR3 sequence: CAISESKTRAANYEQYF. DNA of the CDR3: TGTGCCATCAGTGAGTCGAAGACTCGAGCGGCAAACTACGAGCAGTACTTC.

The chain carries TRBV19 and TRBJ1-5, with 7 bases lining up with TRBD1. There are 15 residues in the CDR3. Germline V lookup: CDR1 LNHDA, CDR2 SQIVND (reference sequence). Germline trimming cut 6 bases from V and 7 bases from J; bases unmatched to any gene: 12. The CDR3 nucleotides are TGTGCCAGTAGGCCGGGAGACAGGGAGCACCAGCCCCAGCATTTT. Protein product: CASRPGDREHQPQHF.

The rearrangement joins TRBV28 to TRBJ2-5; 8 nucleotides match TRBD2. CDR3 size: 15 residues. The germline CDR1 and CDR2 sequences are MDHEN and SYDVKM. V was pared by 6 bases and J by 0 bases, with 6 bases of the junction left unmatched. The CDR3 DNA is TGTGCCAGCAGCCCGGGGGGGCGCCACCAAGAGACCCAGTACTTC. Amino acid sequence: CASSPGGRHQETQYF.

This chain links TRBV5-1 with TRBJ2-5; D remains ambiguous. Germline values: CDR1 SGHRS, CDR2 YFSETQ. V lost 7 bases and J lost 1, with 5 bases in between. The CDR3 extends over 11 amino acids. CDR3 DNA sequence: TGCGCCAGCGCCTCCCAAGAGACCCAGTACTTC. It encodes CASASQETQYF.

The chain uses TRBV7-2 and TRBJ2-7, with TRBD2 identical over 15 bases. Looked up from germline, CDR1 is SGHTA and CDR2 is FQGNSA. The CDR3 is 15 residues long. The J segment lost 7 bases and the V segment lost 5 bases, leaving 6 bases of the junction unmatched. Written as DNA, the CDR3 is TGTGCCAGCAGCCGGGGGACTAGCGGGAGGAATGAGCAGTACTTC. Protein: CASSRGTSGRNEQYF. Drawing the rest from reference TRBV7-2 and TRBJ2-7, the complete variable domain is GAGVSQSPSNKVTEKGKDVELRCDPISGHTALYWYRQSLGQGLEFLIYFQGNSAPDKSGLPSDRFSAERTGGSVSTLTIQRTQQEDSAVYLCASSRGTSGRNEQYFGPGTRLTVT.

This chain uses TRBV19 with TRBJ2-1; TRBD1 matches 11 bases. Germline CDR1 and CDR2: LNHDA and SQIVND (reference sequence). This CDR3 spans 18 amino acids. After removal of 1 base from V and 7 bases from J, the junction contained 12 bases not matched to a gene. CDR3 coding DNA: TGTGCCAGTAGTATAGTCTCGTCCCGGACAGGGGGCATGAATGAGCAGTTCTTC. Translating gives CASSIVSSRTGGMNEQFF.

CDR3 nucleotides: TGTGCCAGCACCACCGATTACGAAGGGAATCAGCCCCAGCATTTT. Its protein product is CASTTDYEGNQPQHF. This chain joins TRBV6-5 and TRBJ1-5; no reliable D call. There are 15 residues in the CDR3. V lost 7 bases to trimming and J lost 4 bases, with 17 bases between them. Germline V lookup: CDR1 MNHEY, CDR2 SVGAGI.

V gene TRBV5-1 combines with J gene TRBJ2-2; no definite D call. The ends were cut back, 2 bases at V and 4 bases at J, with 6 bases in the middle. Germline CDR1 reads SGHRS; CDR2 reads YFSETQ. This CDR3 comprises 13 residues. For the CDR3, the DNA is TGCGCCAGCAGCTTAGCTCCCACCGGGGAGCTGTTTTTT. Protein: CASSLAPTGELFF.

The chain uses TRBV7-3 and TRBJ2-3, with a weak D call TRBD2 (6 bases). CDR1 and CDR2 (germline): SGHTA, FQGTGA. V was cut by 2 bases and J by 3 bases, with 12 bases left in between. The CDR3 extends over 15 amino acids. CDR3 sequence: CASSLSREQTDTQYF. In nucleotides, the CDR3 is TGTGCCAGCAGCTTATCCCGGGAGCAGACAGATACGCAGTATTTT. Based on the CDR3 plus reference TRBV7-3 and TRBJ2-3, the full variable domain is GAGVSQTPSNKVTEKGKYVELRCDPISGHTALYWYRQSLGQGPEFLIYFQGTGAADDSGLPNDRFFAVRPEGSVSTLKIQRTERGDSAVYLCASSLSREQTDTQYFGPGTRLTVL.

The CDR3 DNA sequence: TGTGCCAGCAGCGTAGCGGGCGGGGCTGGGTCACCCCTCCACTTT. It is translated as CASSVAGGAGSPLHF. The chain carries TRBV9 and TRBJ1-6, with D possibly TRBD1 on 5 matching bases. Between the trimmed V and J ends, which lost 0 bases and 10 bases, there was a span of 14 bases. Germline-derived CDR1 and CDR2 are SGDLS and YYNGEE. CDR3 size: 15 residues.

Only one count was recorded for this clone. As DNA, the CDR3 is TGTGCCAGCAGACTGGGTAGCTCCTACAATGAGCAGTTCTTC. Translated, it gives CASRLGSSYNEQFF. The rearrangement uses TRBV6-6 and TRBJ2-1; D gene uncertain. Trimming pared 6 bases from V and 0 bases from J, leaving 9 bases between. Germline V gives CDR1 MNHNY, CDR2 SVGAGI (reference sequence). The CDR3 runs to 14 residues.

This chain joins TRBV21-1 and TRBJ1-1; the D call TRBD1 from the table was never checked on the DNA. TRBV21-1 is classified as a pseudogene. The length of the CDR3 is 16 residues. CDR3 loop: CASSKDRTDLNTEAFF. CDR3 nucleotide sequence: TGTGCCAGCAGCAAGGACCGGACAGACCTAAACACTGAAGCTTTCTTT.

The genes are TRBV7-2 and TRBJ1-5, with no clear D. V dropped 1 base and J dropped 10 bases, with 14 bases sitting between them. Germline V lookup: CDR1 SGHTA, CDR2 FQGNSA. This CDR3 contains 14 residues. CDR3 nucleotide sequence: TGTGCCAGCAGCTTAGAAGCGATATTGAAACCCCAGCATTTT. This sequence encodes CASSLEAILKPQHF.

The chain has TRBV11-2 and TRBJ2-1; D is unresolved. The germline V gene has CDR1 SGHAT and CDR2 FQNNGV. This CDR3 spans 13 amino acids. V lost 1 base and J 6 bases, leaving 7 bases between the germline ends. CDR3 residues: CASSLVGFNEQFF. In DNA, the CDR3 is TGTGCCAGCAGCTTAGTGGGGTTCAATGAGCAGTTCTTC. The full variable domain, rest sourced from reference TRBV11-2 and TRBJ2-1, is EAGVAQSPRYKIIEKRQSVAFWCNPISGHATLYWYQQILGQGPKLLIQFQNNGVVDDSQLPKDRFSAERLKGVDSTLKIQPAKLEDSAVYLCASSLVGFNEQFFGPGTRLTVL.

The DNA for the CDR3 is TGTGCCAGCAGCTTAATGCTAGCAGTCTCCGGGGAGCTGTTTTTT. It is translated as CASSLMLAVSGELFF. The chain combines TRBV7-2 with TRBJ2-2, with D perhaps matching TRBD2 (5 bases). The CDR3 sequence is 15 residues long. V was pared by 2 bases and J by 6 bases, with 13 bases between. Germline assignment: CDR1 SGHTA and CDR2 FQGNSA. The whole variable domain, filled in from reference TRBV7-2 and TRBJ2-2, reads GAGVSQSPSNKVTEKGKDVELRCDPISGHTALYWYRQSLGQGLEFLIYFQGNSAPDKSGLPSDRFSAERTGGSVSTLTIQRTQQEDSAVYLCASSLMLAVSGELFFGEGSRLTVL.

This sequence joins TRBV9 and TRBJ2-2; 11 nucleotides align to TRBD2. J gave up 1 base and V 3 bases, and 5 bases lay outside the gene matches. The CDR3 covers 17 residues. CDR1 SGDLS and CDR2 YYNGEE come from the germline V gene. CDR3 DNA sequence: TGTGCCAGCAGCGATACTAGCGGGAGAAGGAACACCGGGGAGCTGTTTTTT. Its translation is CASSDTSGRRNTGELFF.

V is TRBV19 and J is TRBJ1-5; 7 nucleotides agree with TRBD1. Germline loops: CDR1 LNHDA, CDR2 SQIVND (reference sequence). This CDR3 contains 13 residues. Trimming cost V 5 bases and J 9 bases; bases outside gene matches: 7. The CDR3 bases are TGTGCCAGTAGTGGGGACAGCAGTATGCCCCAGCATTTT. Its protein product is CASSGDSSMPQHF.